The rows below give T cell receptor beta chains drawn from one sample of a study of OX40 agonist ivuxolimab in advanced cancers. Only in-frame clones appear in the TCRdb table, and some are missing; sequencing was by immunoSEQ multiplex PCR. The sample includes 90,000 to 150,000 clones, 75% to 90% of them seen just once. Sequenced here: CD4+ or CD8+ T cells sorted from blood, sampled in a trial of the OX40 agonist ivuxolimab. These receptors were obtained from an adult with an advanced solid tumor such as melanoma, head and neck, liver or kidney cancer. Both conserved end residues are part of each CDR3. D genes are given only for firm matches.

v_gene	j_gene	d_gene	CDR3aa
TRBV5-1	TRBJ1-1	TRBD1	CASSEDRGGTEAFF
TRBV5-1	TRBJ1-2	.	CASSPGAEYGYTF
TRBV6-5	TRBJ2-2	.	CASSKWTGGGELFF
TRBV28	TRBJ1-2	TRBD1	CASRQGADGYTF
TRBV7-2	TRBJ1-6	.	CASSYVVSPLHF
TRBV18	TRBJ1-3	.	CASRTGPSSGNTIYF
TRBV5-6	TRBJ1-3	.	CASGRSSGNTIYF
TRBV4-1	TRBJ2-2	.	CASSQGGAISGELFF
TRBV28	TRBJ2-5	.	CASTLRSVETQYF
TRBV14	TRBJ1-2	.	CASSQVPGPGDGYTF
TRBV29-1	TRBJ2-7	.	CSVGRAGSSYEQYF
TRBV28	TRBJ2-7	TRBD1	CASSLGQAIYEQYF
TRBV19	TRBJ2-1	TRBD2	CASSIGLAGSNEQFF
TRBV28	TRBJ1-1	.	CASSSPGVVNTEAFF
TRBV4-2	TRBJ2-6	.	CASSQDQGTFSGANVLTF
TRBV2	TRBJ1-1	TRBD1	CASRRGPNTEAFF
TRBV19	TRBJ1-1	.	CAVGGSTEAFF
TRBV28	TRBJ2-1	TRBD2	CASRDAGGLDYNEQFF
TRBV19	TRBJ2-2	.	CASSISASHTGELFF
TRBV5-5	TRBJ1-3	.	CASSLSTNDLSGNTIYF
TRBV7-9	TRBJ1-4	.	CASSFGGINEKLFF
TRBV30	TRBJ2-5	.	CAWSVLETQYF
TRBV10-3	TRBJ2-3	TRBD2	CAISVGTSGGAGADTQYF
TRBV11-3	TRBJ2-1	TRBD1	CASSPGRTGMDEQFF
TRBV2	TRBJ2-3	.	CASSELMARDTQYF
TRBV20-1	TRBJ2-4	.	CSASTGRHF
TRBV6-6	TRBJ1-3	.	CASSYSGGSGNTIYF
TRBV30	TRBJ2-5	.	CAWARGETQYF
TRBV29-1	TRBJ2-1	TRBD2	CSVEAGTSGGNSQFF
TRBV27	TRBJ2-3	TRBD2	CASNPRGLETDTQYF
TRBV4-2	TRBJ2-5	TRBD2	CASSQATLSGGLETQYF
TRBV11-3	TRBJ2-5	.	CASSLRSGETQYF
TRBV2	TRBJ1-6	.	CATAAGNNSPLHF
TRBV7-9	TRBJ1-1	.	CASSLGITGRNTEAFF
TRBV4-1	TRBJ2-3	TRBD1	CASSPGTGGFADTQYF
TRBV30	TRBJ2-1	.	CAWSVPRGYNEQFF
TRBV28	TRBJ1-1	.	CASRGVPSYTEAFF
TRBV21-1	TRBJ1-2	.	CASGNGDCDYGYTF